This T cell receptor (beta chain) was identified during a study of technical replicates of blood from four donors. The CDR3 loop spans 15 amino acids. J gave up 7 bases and V 3 bases, and 9 bases lay outside the gene matches. Germline V gene sequence: CDR1 SNHLY, CDR2 FYNNEI. Measured with immunoSEQ multiplex PCR; TCRdb has only the in-frame clones, and not every one. The sample includes some 64,000 clones, around 97% seen only once; the top ten take about 0.19%. This receptor was identified in a human donor in good health. The chain is built from TRBV2 and TRBJ2-1; TRBD2 matches 7 bases. Sequencing was done on a sample of T cells isolated from PBMCs. CDR3 coding DNA: TGTGCCAGCAGTGATAGTGGGAGGGCCTCGAATGAGCAGTTCTTC. This translates into CASSDSGRASNEQFF.